The 20 T cell receptor beta chains given below trace back to one sample, sequenced in a study of shared clonotypes between healthy human individuals. TCRdb's copy holds only in-frame clones and misses some; the assay was immunoSEQ multiplex PCR. The sample contains over a million clones, about 84% of which appear only once. The specimen sequenced was memory CD4+ T cells from PBMCs. Subset noted: CD45RA-negative fraction. All receptors come from a man in his late teens or twenties in good health. Some clones in this sample may be carry-over from other donors' samples.

The chain combines TRBV28 with TRBJ1-2; possibly TRBD1 for D (5 bases). This CDR3 is built from 15 residues. Deletions cut 6 bases from V and 1 base from J, with 15 bases between. CDR1 MDHEN and CDR2 SYDVKM come from the germline V gene. The CDR3 DNA is TGTGCCAGCAGCCAGCCCGGGGGGGGTAACTATGGCTACACCTTC. This encodes CASSQPGGGNYGYTF.

The V call is TRBV5-8, the J call TRBJ2-6; D possibly corresponds to TRBD1 (6 bases). The germline CDR1 and CDR2 sequences are SGHTS and YDEGEE. V lost 4 bases to trimming and J lost 2 bases, with 13 bases between them. CDR3 size: 16 residues. DNA for the CDR3: TGTGCCAGCAGCATTCCGTGGACAGCTGGGGCCAACGTCCTGACTTTC. This codes for CASSIPWTAGANVLTF.

Concerning this clone: This likely traces to a read error, being one base from a far larger clone. Other DNA sequences from this sample encode an identical CDR3 as well. The J gene is TRBJ2-3, the V gene TRBV4-1; D is undetermined. CDR1 and CDR2 (germline): MGHRA, YSYEKL. V lost 0 bases and J lost 1, with 8 bases in between. This CDR3 is built from 15 residues. CDR3 protein: CASSQDELGTDTQYF. The CDR3 region has the DNA TGCGCCAGCAGCCAAGATGAGCTAGGCACAGATACGCAGTATTTT.

V is TRBV4-1 and J is TRBJ1-1; D is uncertain. This CDR3 contains 15 residues. V gave up 4 bases and J gave up 5 bases, with 17 bases separating them. Germline V gene data show CDR1 as MGHRA and CDR2 as YSYEKL. Here the CDR3 reads CASSPAEGRGTEAFF. DNA for the CDR3: TGCGCCAGCAGCCCCGCGGAGGGCCGAGGAACTGAAGCTTTCTTT.

Note on this clone: Other DNA sequences of this sample code for an identical CDR3. This chain joins TRBV6-1 and TRBJ1-2, with TRBD1 as a possible D gene (6 bases). The CDR3 extends over 13 amino acids. The V gene's germline CDR1 is MNHNS and CDR2 SASEGT. The V and J ends lost 5 bases and 3 bases respectively, with 10 bases between them. The CDR3 nucleotides are TGTGCCAGCAGTCGAGGGGGGGACTATGGCTACACCTTC. Encoded protein: CASSRGGDYGYTF.

The chain joins TRBV7-3 to TRBJ2-7; 10 bases line up with TRBD1. CDR3 length equals 14 residues. After removal of 5 bases from V and 2 bases from J, the junction contained 3 bases not matched to a gene. Germline lookup yields CDR1 SGHTA and CDR2 FQGTGA. Here the CDR3 reads CASSRQGAAYEQYF. CDR3 in DNA: TGTGCCAGCAGCCGACAGGGGGCCGCCTACGAGCAGTACTTC.

For this clone: Different DNA sequences within this sample yield the same CDR3. The chain is built from TRBV5-1 and TRBJ1-1; the match to TRBD1 covers 11 bases. This CDR3 has 15 residues. The germline V gene has CDR1 SGHRS and CDR2 YFSETQ. V shed 2 bases, J shed 4 bases, and the junction held 4 bases outside the gene matches. In DNA, the CDR3 is TGCGCCAGCAGCTTAGCCGGGACAGGGGGCACTGAAGCTTTCTTT. It is translated as CASSLAGTGGTEAFF.

DNA for the CDR3: TGTGCCAGCAGTGCGGGACAGGGTGAGTCCAATGAGCAGTTCTTC. It yields the protein CASSAGQGESNEQFF. This chain links TRBV6-1 with TRBJ2-1, with 9 bases lining up with TRBD1. The CDR3 runs 15 residues. The junction had 7 bases not matched to a gene; V was cut back by 4 bases and J by 6 bases. Germline CDR1 reads MNHNS; CDR2 reads SASEGT.

This clone was counted a single time. V is TRBV20-1 and J is TRBJ2-5; D is ambiguous. CDR3 length: 11 amino acids. CDR1 DFQATT and CDR2 SNEGSKA come from the germline V gene (reference sequence). Deletions cut 4 bases from V and 1 base from J, with 4 bases between. CDR3 coding DNA: TGCAGTGCTATTGCCCAAGAGACCCAGTACTTC. It codes for CSAIAQETQYF.

This sequence joins TRBV10-3 and TRBJ1-4; 9 nucleotides align to TRBD1. Per the germline V gene, CDR1 is ENHRY and CDR2 is SYGVKD. The CDR3 totals 16 residues. The ends lost 2 bases at V and 0 bases at J; junction bases unmatched: 1. The CDR3 nucleotides read TGTGCCATCAGTGAGAGGACAGGGGCAACTAATGAAAAACTGTTTTTT. Residues: CAISERTGATNEKLFF.

This chain joins TRBV25-1 and TRBJ1-4, with D possibly being TRBD1 (5 bases). CDR1 is MGHDK, CDR2 SYGVNS, per germline. V was clipped by 3 bases and J by 7 bases, with 15 bases between them. There are 15 residues in the CDR3. The chain's CDR3 is CASSDRGTGVEKLFF. The CDR3 DNA is TGTGCCAGCAGTGATCGGGGTACAGGAGTTGAAAAACTGTTTTTT.

Only a few counts were recorded for this clone. The rearrangement uses TRBV27 and TRBJ2-2; the match to TRBD1 covers 7 bases. V shed 4 bases, J shed 4 bases, and the junction held 6 bases outside the gene matches. The V gene's germline CDR1 is MNHEY and CDR2 SMNVEV (reference sequence). The CDR3 is 15 residues long. The DNA for the CDR3 is TGTGCCAGCAGTTCAACCTACAGGGGCACCGGGGAGCTGTTTTTT. Translating it yields CASSSTYRGTGELFF.

The chain links TRBV2 to TRBJ2-1, with unresolved D. The CDR3 length is 14 residues. Germline-derived CDR1 and CDR2 are SNHLY and FYNNEI. The V end was cut by 5 bases, the J end by 3 bases, with 11 bases between. The CDR3 protein is CASSRLAVYNEQFF. CDR3 in DNA: TGTGCCAGCAGTCGACTCGCCGTCTACAATGAGCAGTTCTTC. Full variable domain (rest looked up from reference TRBV2 and TRBJ2-1): EPEVTQTPSHQVTQMGQEVILRCVPISNHLYFYWYRQILGQKVEFLVSFYNNEISEKSEIFDDQFSVERPDGSNFTLKIRSTKLEDSAMYFCASSRLAVYNEQFFGPGTRLTVL.

This rearrangement joins TRBV9 to TRBJ2-5; TRBD2 matches 7 bases. TRBJ2-7 explains the end of the DNA better; the J call may be wrong. This CDR3 is built from 20 residues. Germline assignment: CDR1 SGDLS and CDR2 YYNGEE. The CDR3: CASSGLLGRGLGADSYEQYF. The CDR3 DNA reads as TGTGCCAGCAGCGGACTCTTGGGCAGAGGACTAGGTGCTGATTCCTACGAGCAGTACTTC.

The V call is TRBV6-5, the J call TRBJ1-6; possibly TRBD1 for D (6 bases). Germline CDR1 and CDR2: MNHEY and SVGAGI. The V end was cut by 5 bases, the J end by 10 bases, with 15 bases between. The CDR3 runs 14 residues. CDR3 amino acids: CASSTGGARSPLHF. The CDR3 DNA is TGTGCCAGCAGTACGGGGGGCGCGAGGTCACCCCTCCACTTT.

CDR3 amino acids: CASSSRRMNTEAFF. In nucleotides, the CDR3 is TGTGCCAGCAGCTCCAGACGGATGAACACTGAAGCTTTCTTT. V usage is TRBV11-2 and J usage is TRBJ1-1; D gene unclear. Looked up from germline, CDR1 is SGHAT and CDR2 is FQNNGV. V lost 4 bases, J lost 0 bases, and 9 bases lay in between. This CDR3 has 14 amino acids.

The genes are TRBV28 and TRBJ2-1; D gene ambiguous. Trimming pared 3 bases from V and 0 bases from J, leaving 6 bases between. The length of the CDR3 is 14 residues. The germline V gene encodes CDR1 MDHEN and CDR2 SYDVKM. The CDR3 protein is CASSLGSSYNEQFF. CDR3 DNA sequence: TGTGCCAGCAGTTTGGGAAGCTCCTACAATGAGCAGTTCTTC.

V gene TRBV28 combines with J gene TRBJ2-1; 8 nucleotides match TRBD2. Trimming at V came to 2 bases and at J to 2 bases, leaving 5 bases not matched to a gene. Germline CDR1 MDHEN, CDR2 SYDVKM. This CDR3 is 16 amino acids long. CDR3 sequence (DNA): TGTGCCAGCAGTTTACCCCCGGGAGGGCCCTACAATGAGCAGTTCTTC. It codes for CASSLPPGGPYNEQFF.

The J gene is TRBJ2-5, the V gene TRBV5-1, with D unclear. Trimming stripped 5 bases from V and 4 bases from J, with 15 bases between. From germline, CDR1 is SGHRS and CDR2 YFSETQ. The CDR3 length is 14 residues. The CDR3 DNA is TGCGCCAGCAGTGTACCGGAGCTGGGAGAGACCCAGTACTTC. It is translated as CASSVPELGETQYF.

The chain is built from TRBV5-8 and TRBJ1-1; D is unclear. This CDR3 is 12 amino acids long. With 2 bases removed from V and 5 bases from J, the gap between germline ends came to 7 bases. Germline loops: CDR1 SGHTS, CDR2 YDEGEE. CDR3 in DNA: TGTGCCAGCAGCTTATACCGTACTGAAGCTTTCTTT. It translates to CASSLYRTEAFF.